A single sample is the source of the 8 T cell receptor beta chains below, sequenced in a study of graft-versus-host responses after intestinal transplantation. Their specific antigens are unknown. Assay used: immunoSEQ multiplex PCR; TCRdb lists only in-frame clones, some missing. The sample contains tens of thousands of clones, about 94% of which appear only once. The material sequenced was unstimulated CD4+ T cells sorted from spleen or lymph node cells, taken before transplant. The receptors derive from a human donor who was the organ donor for an intestinal transplant.

This clone came up once. The J gene is TRBJ1-1, the V gene TRBV5-1; D is possibly TRBD1 (6 bases). The CDR3 is 15 amino acids. V lost 1 base, J lost 1 base, and 11 bases lay in between. Germline V lookup: CDR1 SGHRS, CDR2 YFSETQ. Here the CDR3 DNA reads TGCGCCAGCAGCTTGTACGGCAGGGGGAACACTGAAGCTTTCTTT. As protein: CASSLYGRGNTEAFF.

Only a few counts were recorded for this clone. The J gene is TRBJ2-2, the V gene TRBV5-1, with D possibly being TRBD1 or TRBD2 (6 bases each). V dropped 1 base and J dropped 7 bases, with 11 bases sitting between them. CDR1 is SGHRS and CDR2 is YFSETQ in the germline V gene. This CDR3 has 14 amino acids. The CDR3: CASSLRGANGELFF. The CDR3 nucleotides are TGCGCCAGCAGCTTGAGGGGGGCCAACGGGGAGCTGTTTTTT. Variable domain in full (rest from reference TRBV5-1 and TRBJ2-2): KAGVTQTPRYLIKTRGQQVTLSCSPISGHRSVSWYQQTPGQGLQFLFEYFSETQRNKGNFPGRFSGRQFSNSRSEMNVSTLELGDSALYLCASSLRGANGELFFGEGSRLTVL.

The chain employs TRBV10-3 and TRBJ1-1; TRBD1 agrees at 7 bases. J lost 3 bases, V lost 11 bases, and 9 bases had no gene match. Germline values: CDR1 ENHRY, CDR2 SYGVKD. This CDR3 is built from 13 residues. CDR3 DNA sequence: TGTGCCTCCACGGCCGACAGGGACACTGAAGCTTTCTTT. This codes for CASTADRDTEAFF.

Worth noting for this clone: Sequence at one end of the junction differs from germline and may be a read error. V gene TRBV5-8 combines with J gene TRBJ1-6, with no clear D. Germline V gene data show CDR1 as SGHTS and CDR2 as YDEGEE. CDR3 size: 17 residues. CDR3 sequence reads: CASSLERQDSFNSPLHF. The CDR3, as DNA: TGTGCCAGCAGCTTGGAGCGGCAGGACTCCTTTAATTCACCCCTCCACTTT.

This chain joins TRBV10-3 and TRBJ1-6, with no clear D. Germline V CDR1 and CDR2: ENHRY, SYGVKD. CDR3 size: 14 residues. Trimming took off 3 bases at V and 10 bases at J, with 13 bases between the two ends. The CDR3 DNA reads as TGTGCCATCAGTGATTATGCTGGGAGGTCACCCCTCCACTTT. Encoded protein: CAISDYAGRSPLHF.

This clone was observed a handful of times. The chain is built from TRBV5-1 and TRBJ2-3; TRBD1 agrees at 7 bases. The CDR3 extends over 15 amino acids. J lost 1 base, V lost 10 bases, and 12 bases had no gene match. Germline CDR1 and CDR2: SGHRS and YFSETQ. The chain's CDR3 is CAGARGGIGTDTQYF. The CDR3 DNA follows: TGCGCCGGGGCCAGAGGGGGCATTGGCACAGATACGCAGTATTTT.

The V and J genes are TRBV4-3 and TRBJ2-5; 13 bases agree with TRBD2. CDR3 length equals 21 residues. V shed 2 bases and J 1 base; nucleotides not matched to a gene: 16. Germline lookup yields CDR1 LGHNA and CDR2 YSLEER. The CDR3 region is CASSQNRLAGGNQYLQETQYF. The CDR3 DNA is TGCGCCAGCAGCCAAAACAGACTAGCGGGGGGAAACCAATATCTCCAAGAGACCCAGTACTTC.

The CDR3 DNA reads TGTGCCAGCAGTTCCCAGGGTTCAATCAATGAGCAGTTCTTC. Translating it yields CASSSQGSINEQFF. The J gene is TRBJ2-1, the V gene TRBV13; D possibly corresponds to TRBD1 (5 bases). CDR3 size: 14 residues. Germline assignment: CDR1 PRHDT and CDR2 FYEKMQ (reference sequence). Trimming left V 6 bases short and J 6 bases short, with 15 bases between.